This entry is about one TCR beta chain. The specificity of this receptor is unknown. One base away there is no much larger clone; base qualities are not given. The protocol used for the library was the immunoSEQ multiplex PCR assay. Drawn from immuneACCESS, this table holds only the in-frame rearrangements with V and J called that TCRdb kept. Clones are partly lost; checked studies trace under half to an unresolved V gene and leave the rest unexplained. The sample table lists about 190,000 clones, 91% of them with a count of one. The ten most abundant clones make up 1.5% to 2% of the sample. From the germline V gene, CDR1 is MGHDK and CDR2 is SYGVNS. Trimming takes 7 bases from V and 7 bases from J, and the germline ends sit 16 bases apart. The CDR3 numbers 14 residues from cysteine through phenylalanine. The only DNA kept is the CDR3, 42 bases in frame from the first base. The data originate from a study of control samples from healthy donors and cancer patients (dated by TCRdb to 2020 to 2021).

Sequenced: blood. This chain joins TRBV25-1 to TRBJ2-2, with TRBD2 tentatively as D gene (5 bases match). The sequence came from a young man in good health. The DNA sequence is given as TGTGCCAGCAAAGGGTCCCTCGGGGTCGGGGAGCTGTTTTTT. Translated, this is CASKGSLGVGELFF.